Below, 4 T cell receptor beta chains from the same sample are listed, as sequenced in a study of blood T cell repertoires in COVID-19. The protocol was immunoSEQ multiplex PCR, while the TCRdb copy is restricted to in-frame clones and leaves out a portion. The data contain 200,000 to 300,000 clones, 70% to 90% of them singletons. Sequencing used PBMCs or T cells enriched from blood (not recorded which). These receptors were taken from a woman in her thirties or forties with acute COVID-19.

The DNA of the CDR3 is TGTGCCAGCAGCAACCCGGGACAGGGGATCGATGAGCAGTTCTTC. Its protein is CASSNPGQGIDEQFF. The chain combines TRBV9 with TRBJ2-1, with TRBD1 matching 10 bases. The CDR3 spans 15 residues. From germline, CDR1 is SGDLS and CDR2 YYNGEE. With 4 bases clipped from V and 8 bases from J, the junction kept 9 bases outside the gene matches.

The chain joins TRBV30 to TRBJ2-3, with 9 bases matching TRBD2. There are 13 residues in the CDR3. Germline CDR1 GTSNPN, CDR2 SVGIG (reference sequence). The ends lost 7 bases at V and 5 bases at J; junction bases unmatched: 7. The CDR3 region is CASRSGGRDTQYF. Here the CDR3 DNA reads TGTGCCTCCCGTAGCGGGGGCCGAGATACGCAGTATTTT.

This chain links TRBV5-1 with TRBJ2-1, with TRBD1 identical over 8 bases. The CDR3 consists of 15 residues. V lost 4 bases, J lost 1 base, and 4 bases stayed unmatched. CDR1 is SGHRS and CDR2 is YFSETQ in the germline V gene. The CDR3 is CASSRTGTSYNEQFF. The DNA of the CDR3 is TGCGCCAGCAGCCGGACAGGGACGTCCTACAATGAGCAGTTCTTC. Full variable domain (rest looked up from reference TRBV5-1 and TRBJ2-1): KAGVTQTPRYLIKTRGQQVTLSCSPISGHRSVSWYQQTPGQGLQFLFEYFSETQRNKGNFPGRFSGRQFSNSRSEMNVSTLELGDSALYLCASSRTGTSYNEQFFGPGTRLTVL.

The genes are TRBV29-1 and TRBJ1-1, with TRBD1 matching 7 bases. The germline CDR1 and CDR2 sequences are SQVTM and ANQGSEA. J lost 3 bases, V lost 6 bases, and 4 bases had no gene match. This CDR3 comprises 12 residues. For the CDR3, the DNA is TGCAGCGTAGCAGGGGGTGACACTGAAGCTTTCTTT. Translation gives CSVAGGDTEAFF.